The T cell receptor (beta chain) under discussion was sequenced for a study of T cell changes during pregnancy in multiple sclerosis. The data were produced by immunoSEQ multiplex PCR, yet TCRdb's version contains in-frame clones alone and is incomplete. Of around 130,000 clones listed, about 96% are singletons. Per the germline V gene, CDR1 is MDHEN and CDR2 is SYDVKM. Trimming cost V 5 bases and J 5 bases; bases outside gene matches: 14. This CDR3 has 17 amino acids. This chain connects TRBV28 to TRBJ2-3; 9 bases line up with TRBD1. This TCR came from a female donor with multiple sclerosis, enrolled in a pregnancy study. The sequenced sample was peripheral blood, obtained after pregnancy. The CDR3 loop reads CASSQISRTGAGDTQYF. CDR3 DNA: TGTGCCAGCAGTCAAATATCCCGGACAGGGGCCGGAGATACGCAGTATTTT.